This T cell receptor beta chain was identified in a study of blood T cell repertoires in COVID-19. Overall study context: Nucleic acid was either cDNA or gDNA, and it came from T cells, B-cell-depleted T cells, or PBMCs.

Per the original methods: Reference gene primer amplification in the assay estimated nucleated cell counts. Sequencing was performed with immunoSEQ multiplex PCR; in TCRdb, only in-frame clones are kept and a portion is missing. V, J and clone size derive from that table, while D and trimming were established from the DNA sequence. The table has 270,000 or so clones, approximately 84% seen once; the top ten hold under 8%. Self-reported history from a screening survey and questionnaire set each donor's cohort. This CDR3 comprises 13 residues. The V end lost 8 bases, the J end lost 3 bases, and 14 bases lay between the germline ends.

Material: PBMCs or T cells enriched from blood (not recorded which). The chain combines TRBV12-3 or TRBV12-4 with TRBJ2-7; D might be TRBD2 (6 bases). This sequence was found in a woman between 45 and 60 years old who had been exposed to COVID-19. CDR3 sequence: CASSRGSRYEQYF. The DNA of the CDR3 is TGTGCCAGCTCCCGGGGGTCCCGCTACGAGCAGTACTTC.